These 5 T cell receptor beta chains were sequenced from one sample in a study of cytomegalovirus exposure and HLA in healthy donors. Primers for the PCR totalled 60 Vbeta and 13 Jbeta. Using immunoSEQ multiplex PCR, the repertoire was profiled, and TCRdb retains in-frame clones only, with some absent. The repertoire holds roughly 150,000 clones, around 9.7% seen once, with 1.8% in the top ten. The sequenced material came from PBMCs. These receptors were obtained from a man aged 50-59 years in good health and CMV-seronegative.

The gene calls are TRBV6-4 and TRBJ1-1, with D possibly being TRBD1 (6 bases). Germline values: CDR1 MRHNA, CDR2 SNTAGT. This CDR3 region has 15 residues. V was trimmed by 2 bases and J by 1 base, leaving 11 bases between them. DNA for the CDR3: TGTGCCAGCAGTGACCCAGGGGACAAGAACACTGAAGCTTTCTTT. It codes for CASSDPGDKNTEAFF.

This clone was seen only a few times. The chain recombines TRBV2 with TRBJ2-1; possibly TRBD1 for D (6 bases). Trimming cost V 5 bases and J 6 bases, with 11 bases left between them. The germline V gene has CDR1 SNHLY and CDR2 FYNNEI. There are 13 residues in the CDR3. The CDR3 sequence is CASSSGDGNEQFF. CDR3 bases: TGTGCCAGCAGTTCAGGGGATGGCAATGAGCAGTTCTTC.

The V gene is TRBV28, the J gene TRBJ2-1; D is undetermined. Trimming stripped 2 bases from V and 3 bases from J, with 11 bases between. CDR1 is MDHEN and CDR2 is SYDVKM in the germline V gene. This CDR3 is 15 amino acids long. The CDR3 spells CASSLRLGYYNEQFF. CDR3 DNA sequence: TGTGCCAGCAGTTTACGTCTGGGCTACTACAATGAGCAGTTCTTC.

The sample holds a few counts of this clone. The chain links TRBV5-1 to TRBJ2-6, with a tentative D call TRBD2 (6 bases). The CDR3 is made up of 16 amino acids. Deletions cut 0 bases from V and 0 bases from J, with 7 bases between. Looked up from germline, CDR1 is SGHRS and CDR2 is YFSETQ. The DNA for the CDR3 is TGCGCCAGCAGCTTGGTAGCGGCCTCTGGGGCCAACGTCCTGACTTTC. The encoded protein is CASSLVAASGANVLTF.

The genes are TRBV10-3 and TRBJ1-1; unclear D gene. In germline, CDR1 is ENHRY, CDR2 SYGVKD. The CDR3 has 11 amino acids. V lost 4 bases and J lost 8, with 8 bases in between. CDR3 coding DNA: TGTGCCATCAGTGGCGCGGCGGAAGCTTTCTTT. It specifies CAISGAAEAFF.